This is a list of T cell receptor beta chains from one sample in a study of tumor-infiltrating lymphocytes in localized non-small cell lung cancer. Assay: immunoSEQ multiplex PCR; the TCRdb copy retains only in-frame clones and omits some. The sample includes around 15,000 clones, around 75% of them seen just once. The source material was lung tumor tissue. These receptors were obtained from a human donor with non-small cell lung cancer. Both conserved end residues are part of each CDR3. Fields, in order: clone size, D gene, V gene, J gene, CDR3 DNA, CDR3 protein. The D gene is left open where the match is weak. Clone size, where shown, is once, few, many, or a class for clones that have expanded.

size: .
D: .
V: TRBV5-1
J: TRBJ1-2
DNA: TGCGCCAGCAACCCCTCCGGGGGAAACTATGGCTACACCTTC
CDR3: CASNPSGGNYGYTF

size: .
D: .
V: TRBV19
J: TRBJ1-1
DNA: TGTGCCAGTAGTGGGCCCGGGGGTGCTTTCTTT
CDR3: CASSGPGGAFF

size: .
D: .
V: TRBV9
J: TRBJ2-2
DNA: TGTGCCAGCAGCGTAGGCATTAGCACCTCCGGGGAGCTGTTTTTT
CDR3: CASSVGISTSGELFF

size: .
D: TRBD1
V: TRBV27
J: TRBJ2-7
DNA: TGTGCCAGCAGTAGAGGACAGGGCTCCTACGAGCAGTACTTC
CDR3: CASSRGQGSYEQYF

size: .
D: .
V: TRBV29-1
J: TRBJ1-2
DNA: TGCAGCGCTTCGGGGGACGCTGGCTACACCTTC
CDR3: CSASGDAGYTF

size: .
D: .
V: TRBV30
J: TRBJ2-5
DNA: TGTGCCTGGAGAAAGAGGGGGCAAGAGACCCAGTACTTC
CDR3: CAWRKRGQETQYF

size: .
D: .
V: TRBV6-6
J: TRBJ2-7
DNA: TGTGCCAGCAGTTACTCGACAACGTACGAGCAGTACTTC
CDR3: CASSYSTTYEQYF

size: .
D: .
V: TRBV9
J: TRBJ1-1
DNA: TGTGCCAGCAGCGTAGTAAACAGTATGAACACTGAAGCTTTCTTT
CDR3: CASSVVNSMNTEAFF

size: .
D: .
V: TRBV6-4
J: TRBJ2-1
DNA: TGTGCCAGCAGTGACTGCCGTTTTAGCGGTACCTACAATGAGCAGTTCTTC
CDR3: CASSDCRFSGTYNEQFF

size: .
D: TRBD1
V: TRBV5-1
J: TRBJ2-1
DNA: TGCGCCAGCAGCTGGTCGGGACAGGGGGGTGAGCAGTTCTTC
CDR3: CASSWSGQGGEQFF

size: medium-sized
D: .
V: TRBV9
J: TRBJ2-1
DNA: TGTGCCAGCAGCGTGAGGAGGGGTGAGCAGTTCTTC
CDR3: CASSVRRGEQFF

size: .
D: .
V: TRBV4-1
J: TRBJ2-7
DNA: TGCGCCAGCAGCCAAGTAGGGGCGATCGACGAGCAGTACTTC
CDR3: CASSQVGAIDEQYF

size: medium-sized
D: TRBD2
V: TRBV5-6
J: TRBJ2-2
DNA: TGTGCCAGCAGCGAAGGGACTAGCGGATACACCGGGGAGCTGTTTTTT
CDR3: CASSEGTSGYTGELFF

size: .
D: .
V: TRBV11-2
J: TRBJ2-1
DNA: TGTGCCAGCAGCTCAAACCTATTTATCTACAATGAGCAGTTCTTC
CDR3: CASSSNLFIYNEQFF

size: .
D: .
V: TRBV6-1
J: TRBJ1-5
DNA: TGTGCCAGCAGTGAAGCGAAAGGTCAGCCCCAGCATTTT
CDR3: CASSEAKGQPQHF

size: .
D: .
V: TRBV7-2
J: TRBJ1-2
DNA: TGTGCCAGCAGCTTAATCGGTCCCCTATATGGCTACACCTTC
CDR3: CASSLIGPLYGYTF

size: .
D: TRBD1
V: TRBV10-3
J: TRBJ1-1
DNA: TGTGCCATCAGTGGGCGGGTGGGGGACAGGGGGCCTACTGAAGCTTTCTTT
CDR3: CAISGRVGDRGPTEAFF

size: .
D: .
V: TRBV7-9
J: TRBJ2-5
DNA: TGTGCCAGCAGCTTAGCGGTGGGATTACAAGAGACCCAGTACTTC
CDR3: CASSLAVGLQETQYF

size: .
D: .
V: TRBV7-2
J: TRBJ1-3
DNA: TGTGCCAGCAGCTCTGAACGAAACACCATATATTTT
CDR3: CASSSERNTIYF

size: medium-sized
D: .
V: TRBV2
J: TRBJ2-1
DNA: TGTGCCAGCAGTGAAGAGGTAATAGTGGGCAATGAGCAGTTCTTC
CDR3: CASSEEVIVGNEQFF

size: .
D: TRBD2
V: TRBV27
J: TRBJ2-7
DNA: TGTGCCAGCAGTTTATGCACTAGCGGGAGCTACTACGAGCAGTACTTC
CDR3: CASSLCTSGSYYEQYF

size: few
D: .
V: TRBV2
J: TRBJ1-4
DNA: TGTGCCAGCAGTACCGGGCCGGAAGGTGGAAAACTGTTTTTT
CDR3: CASSTGPEGGKLFF

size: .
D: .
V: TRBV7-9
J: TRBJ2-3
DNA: TGTGCCAGCAGCTTAGCGTGGGGACTCAGCACAGATACGCAGTATTTT
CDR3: CASSLAWGLSTDTQYF

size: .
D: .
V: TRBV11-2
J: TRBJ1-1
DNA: TGTGCCAGCAGCCCTCGGGACACAGGCGTGAACACTGAAGCTTTCTTT
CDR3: CASSPRDTGVNTEAFF

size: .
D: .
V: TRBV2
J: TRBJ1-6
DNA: TGTGCCAGCAGACCAGGGCTAAATTCACCCCTCCACTTT
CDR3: CASRPGLNSPLHF

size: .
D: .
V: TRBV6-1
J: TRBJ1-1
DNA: TGTGCCAGCACAGGGTTGAACACTGAAGCTTTCTTT
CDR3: CASTGLNTEAFF

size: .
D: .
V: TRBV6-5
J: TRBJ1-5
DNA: TGTGCCAGCTCCGGGGGAGGGAGCAATCAGCCCCAGCATTTT
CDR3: CASSGGGSNQPQHF

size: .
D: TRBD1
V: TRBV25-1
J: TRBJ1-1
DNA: TGTGCCAGCAGTGCCGCAAGACAGGGGAACACTGAAGCTTTCTTT
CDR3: CASSAARQGNTEAFF

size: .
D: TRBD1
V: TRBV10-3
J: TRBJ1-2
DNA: TGTGCCATCAGTGAACGAGGGGGCGCGACAGAAGGTTATGGCTACACCTTC
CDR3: CAISERGGATEGYGYTF

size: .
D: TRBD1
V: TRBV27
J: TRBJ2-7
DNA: TGTGCCAGCAGTTTCGACAGGGGATGGGAGCAGTACTTC
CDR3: CASSFDRGWEQYF

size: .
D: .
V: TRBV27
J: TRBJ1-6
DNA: TGTGCCAGCAGTTTCTCTAATTCACCCCTCCACTTT
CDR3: CASSFSNSPLHF

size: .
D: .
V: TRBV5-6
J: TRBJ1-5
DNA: TGTGCCAGCAGCTTTGGTCTCAATCAGCCCCAGCATTTT
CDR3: CASSFGLNQPQHF

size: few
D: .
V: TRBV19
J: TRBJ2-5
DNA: TGTGCCAGTAGTATGGGGAGGAGAGGCAGGGTCTGGGAAGAGACCCAGTACTTC
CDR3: CASSMGRRGRVWEETQYF